The rows below give T cell receptor beta chains drawn from one sample of a study of blood T cell repertoires in COVID-19. Only in-frame clones appear in the TCRdb table, and some are missing; sequencing was by immunoSEQ multiplex PCR. The data show about 310,000 clones, about 89% seen once. The specimen sequenced was PBMCs or T cells enriched from blood (not recorded which). These receptors were taken from a woman aged 40 to 49 who had recovered from COVID-19. Both conserved end residues are part of each CDR3. Fields, in order: J gene, V gene, D gene, clone size, CDR3 protein, CDR3 DNA. D genes are given only for firm matches. Rows may omit the clone size; those that give it use once, few, many or a size class.

J: TRBJ2-5
V: TRBV5-5
D: TRBD2
size: NA
CDR3: CASSLYPGGETQYF
DNA: TGTGCCAGCAGCTTGTATCCGGGGGGGGAGACCCAGTACTTC

J: TRBJ1-6
V: TRBV7-9
D: NA
size: NA
CDR3: CASSLDRDYNSPLHF
DNA: TGTGCCAGCAGCTTAGACAGGGACTATAATTCACCCCTCCACTTT

J: TRBJ1-6
V: TRBV5-6
D: TRBD1
size: NA
CDR3: CASSLGQGESPLHF
DNA: TGTGCCAGCAGCTTGGGCCAGGGGGAATCACCCCTCCACTTT

J: TRBJ2-7
V: TRBV4-1
D: NA
size: NA
CDR3: CASSQDNRDLSYEQYF
DNA: TGCGCCAGCAGCCAAGATAACAGGGACCTATCCTACGAGCAGTACTTC

J: TRBJ2-3
V: TRBV19
D: NA
size: NA
CDR3: CASSMQGTTDTQYF
DNA: TGTGCCAGTAGTATGCAGGGTACCACAGATACGCAGTATTTT

J: TRBJ2-2
V: TRBV30
D: TRBD1
size: NA
CDR3: CASSPGTGWTGELFF
DNA: TGTGCCTCTTCGCCCGGGACAGGGTGGACCGGGGAGCTGTTTTTT

J: TRBJ2-6
V: TRBV11-3
D: NA
size: NA
CDR3: CASSLVGRALEGANVLTF
DNA: TGTGCCAGCAGCTTAGTAGGCAGGGCCCTCGAGGGGGCCAACGTCCTGACTTTC

J: TRBJ2-1
V: TRBV7-2
D: TRBD2
size: NA
CDR3: CASSLARLAGAGEQFF
DNA: TGTGCCAGCAGCTTAGCGCGGCTAGCGGGGGCAGGGGAGCAGTTCTTC

J: TRBJ2-6
V: TRBV19
D: NA
size: once
CDR3: CASEGQEMNSGANVLTF
DNA: TGTGCCAGTGAGGGCCAAGAGATGAACTCTGGGGCCAACGTCCTGACTTTC

J: TRBJ1-4
V: TRBV13
D: TRBD1
size: NA
CDR3: CASSMDRLNEKLFF
DNA: TGTGCCAGCAGCATGGACAGGCTGAATGAAAAACTGTTTTTT

J: TRBJ2-7
V: TRBV3-1/TRBV3-2
D: TRBD2
size: NA
CDR3: CASSPTGGPPYEQYF
DNA: TGTGCCAGCAGCCCGACGGGGGGACCCCCCTACGAGCAGTACTTC

J: TRBJ1-2
V: TRBV29-1
D: NA
size: once
CDR3: CSVEDAQIYGYTF
DNA: TGCAGCGTTGAAGATGCACAGATCTATGGCTACACCTTC

J: TRBJ1-1
V: TRBV4-3
D: NA
size: NA
CDR3: CASSQNRVDNEAFF
DNA: TGCGCCAGCAGCCAGAACAGGGTTGATAATGAAGCTTTCTTT

J: TRBJ1-2
V: TRBV5-4
D: TRBD1
size: NA
CDR3: CASSPLGGTGGINYGYTF
DNA: TGTGCCAGCAGCCCGCTAGGGGGGACAGGGGGCATCAACTATGGCTACACCTTC

J: TRBJ2-2
V: TRBV27
D: NA
size: NA
CDR3: CASSLRQYTGELFF
DNA: TGTGCCAGCAGTTTAAGACAGTACACCGGGGAGCTGTTTTTT

J: TRBJ2-5
V: TRBV29-1
D: NA
size: NA
CDR3: CSSAGGRETQYF
DNA: TGCAGCTCCGCGGGCGGGCGGGAGACCCAGTACTTC

J: TRBJ2-1
V: TRBV4-1
D: NA
size: once
CDR3: CASSQDIGGYNEQFF
DNA: TGCGCCAGCAGCCAAGATATAGGGGGCTACAATGAGCAGTTCTTC

J: TRBJ1-5
V: TRBV27
D: NA
size: NA
CDR3: CASSFYGQPQHF
DNA: TGTGCCAGCAGTTTTTACGGTCAGCCCCAGCATTTT

J: TRBJ1-1
V: TRBV9
D: NA
size: once
CDR3: CASSVGSVMNTEAFF
DNA: TGTGCCAGCAGCGTAGGTAGTGTGATGAACACTGAAGCTTTCTTT

J: TRBJ2-1
V: TRBV28
D: TRBD2
size: NA
CDR3: CASSLWDEGLAGLNEQFF
DNA: TGTGCCAGCAGTTTATGGGACGAAGGACTAGCGGGCCTCAATGAGCAGTTCTTC

J: TRBJ2-2
V: TRBV10-2
D: NA
size: NA
CDR3: CASLRTENTGELFF
DNA: TGCGCCAGCTTAAGGACAGAGAACACCGGGGAGCTGTTTTTT